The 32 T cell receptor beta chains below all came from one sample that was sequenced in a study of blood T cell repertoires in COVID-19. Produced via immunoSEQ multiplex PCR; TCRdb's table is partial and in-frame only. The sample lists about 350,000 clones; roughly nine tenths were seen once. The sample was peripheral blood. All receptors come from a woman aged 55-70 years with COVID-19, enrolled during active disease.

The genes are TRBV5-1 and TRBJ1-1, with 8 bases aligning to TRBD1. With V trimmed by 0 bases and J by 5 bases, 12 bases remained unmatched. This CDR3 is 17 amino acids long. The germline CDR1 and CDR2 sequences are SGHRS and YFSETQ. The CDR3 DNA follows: TGCGCCAGCAGCTTGGGGACAGGGTTATCGGTAAGGACTGAAGCTTTCTTT. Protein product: CASSLGTGLSVRTEAFF.

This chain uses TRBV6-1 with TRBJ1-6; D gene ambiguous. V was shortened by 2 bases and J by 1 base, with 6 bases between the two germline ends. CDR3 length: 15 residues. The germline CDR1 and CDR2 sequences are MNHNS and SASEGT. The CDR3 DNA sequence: TGTGCCAGCAGTGAAATCGGGTCCTATAATTCACCCCTCCACTTT. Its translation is CASSEIGSYNSPLHF.

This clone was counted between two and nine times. This CDR3 is CASHASYGGETQYF. The CDR3 bases are TGCGCCAGCCACGCTAGTTATGGAGGAGAGACCCAGTACTTC. The V and J genes are TRBV5-1 and TRBJ2-5; a weak D match, TRBD2 (5 bases). CDR3 size: 14 residues. The germline CDR1 and CDR2 sequences are SGHRS and YFSETQ. V was shortened by 7 bases and J by 4 bases, with 17 bases between the two germline ends.

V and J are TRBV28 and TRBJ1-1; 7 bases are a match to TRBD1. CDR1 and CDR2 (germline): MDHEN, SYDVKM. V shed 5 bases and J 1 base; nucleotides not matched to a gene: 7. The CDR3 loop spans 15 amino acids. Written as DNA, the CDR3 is TGTGCCAGCAGTCCCCGGGACAGACGGAACACTGAAGCTTTCTTT. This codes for CASSPRDRRNTEAFF.

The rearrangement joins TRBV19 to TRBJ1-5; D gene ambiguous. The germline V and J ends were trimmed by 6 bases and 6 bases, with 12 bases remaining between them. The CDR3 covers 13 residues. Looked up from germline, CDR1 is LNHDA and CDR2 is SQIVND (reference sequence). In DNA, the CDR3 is TGTGCCAGTAGCCGCCGGGAGGCTCAGCCCCAGCATTTT. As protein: CASSRREAQPQHF. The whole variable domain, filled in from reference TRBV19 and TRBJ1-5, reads DGGITQSPKYLFRKEGQNVTLSCEQNLNHDAMYWYRQDPGQGLRLIYYSQIVNDFQKGDIAEGYSVSREKKESFPLTVTSAQKNPTAFYLCASSRREAQPQHFGDGTRLSIL.

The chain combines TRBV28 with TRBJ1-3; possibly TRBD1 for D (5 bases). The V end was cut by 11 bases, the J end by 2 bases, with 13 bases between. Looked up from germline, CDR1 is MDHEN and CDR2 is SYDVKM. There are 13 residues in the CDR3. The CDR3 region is CAGTGGPGNTIYF. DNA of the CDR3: TGTGCCGGGACTGGGGGACCTGGAAACACCATATATTTT.

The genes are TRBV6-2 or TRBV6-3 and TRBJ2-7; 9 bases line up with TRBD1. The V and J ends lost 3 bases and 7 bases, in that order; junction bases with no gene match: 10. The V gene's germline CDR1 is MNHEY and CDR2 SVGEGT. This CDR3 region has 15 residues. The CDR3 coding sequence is TGTGCCAGCAGTTATTCGGGACAGGGATCGAGGGAGCAGTACTTC. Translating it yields CASSYSGQGSREQYF.

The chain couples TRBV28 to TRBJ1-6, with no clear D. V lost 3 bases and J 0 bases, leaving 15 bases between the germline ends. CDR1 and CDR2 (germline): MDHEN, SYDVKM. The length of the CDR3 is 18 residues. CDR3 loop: CASSFSADSSSYNSPLHF. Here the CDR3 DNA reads TGTGCCAGCAGTTTTTCTGCAGACTCAAGCTCCTATAATTCACCCCTCCACTTT.

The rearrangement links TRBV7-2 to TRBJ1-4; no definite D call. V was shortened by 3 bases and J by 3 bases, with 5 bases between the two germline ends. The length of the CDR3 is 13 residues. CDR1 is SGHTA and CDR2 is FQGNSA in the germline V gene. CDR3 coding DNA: TGTGCCAGCAGCTTTTCTTCTAATGAAAAACTGTTTTTT. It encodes CASSFSSNEKLFF.

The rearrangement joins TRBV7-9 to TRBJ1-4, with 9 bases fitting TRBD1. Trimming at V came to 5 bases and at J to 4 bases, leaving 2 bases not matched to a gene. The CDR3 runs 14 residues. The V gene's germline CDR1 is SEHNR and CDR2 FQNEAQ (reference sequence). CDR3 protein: CASSRTGVNEKLFF. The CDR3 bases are TGTGCCAGCAGCCGGACAGGGGTTAATGAAAAACTGTTTTTT.

As DNA, the CDR3 is TGTGCCAGCAGCTTGGACAGGTTTGAAAAACTGTTTTTT. It yields the protein CASSLDRFEKLFF. The chain recombines TRBV5-5 with TRBJ1-4, with a weak D call TRBD1 (5 bases). This CDR3 spans 13 amino acids. The germline gives CDR1 SGHKS, CDR2 YYEKEE (reference sequence). V lost 0 bases to trimming and J lost 7 bases, with 7 bases between them.

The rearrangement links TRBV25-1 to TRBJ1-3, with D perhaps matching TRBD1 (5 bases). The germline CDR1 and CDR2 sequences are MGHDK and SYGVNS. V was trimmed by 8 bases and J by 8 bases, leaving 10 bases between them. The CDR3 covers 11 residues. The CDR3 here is CASGQADTIYF. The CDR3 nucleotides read TGTGCCAGCGGACAAGCAGACACCATATATTTT.

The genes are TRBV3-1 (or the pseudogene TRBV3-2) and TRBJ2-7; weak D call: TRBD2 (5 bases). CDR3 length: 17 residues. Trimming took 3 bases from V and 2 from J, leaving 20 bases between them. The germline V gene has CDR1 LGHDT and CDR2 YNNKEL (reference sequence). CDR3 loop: CASSHGERLTLTYEQYF. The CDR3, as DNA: TGTGCCAGCAGCCACGGAGAAAGACTAACCTTAACCTACGAGCAGTACTTC.

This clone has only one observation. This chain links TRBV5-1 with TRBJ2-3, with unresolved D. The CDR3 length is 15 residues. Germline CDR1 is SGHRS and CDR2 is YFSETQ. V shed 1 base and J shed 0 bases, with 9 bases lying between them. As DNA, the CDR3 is TGCGCCAGCAGCTTGCGGTCGGTTAGCACAGATACGCAGTATTTT. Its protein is CASSLRSVSTDTQYF.

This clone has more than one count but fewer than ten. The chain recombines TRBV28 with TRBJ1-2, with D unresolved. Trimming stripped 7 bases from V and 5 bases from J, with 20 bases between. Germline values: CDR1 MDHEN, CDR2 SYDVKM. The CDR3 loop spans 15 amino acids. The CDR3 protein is CASTPSLGRAYGYTF. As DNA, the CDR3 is TGTGCCAGCACCCCCTCTCTTGGGAGGGCTTATGGCTACACCTTC.

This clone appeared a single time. Written as DNA, the CDR3 is TGTGCCAGCAGCTTAGGAACTAGCGGGGGGCTCACCGGGGAGCTGTTTTTT. This sequence encodes CASSLGTSGGLTGELFF. The rearrangement joins TRBV7-6 to TRBJ2-2; 12 nucleotides agree with TRBD2. Trimming at V came to 1 base and at J to 4 bases, leaving 4 bases not matched to a gene. Germline assignment: CDR1 SGHVS and CDR2 FNYEAQ. The CDR3 consists of 17 residues.

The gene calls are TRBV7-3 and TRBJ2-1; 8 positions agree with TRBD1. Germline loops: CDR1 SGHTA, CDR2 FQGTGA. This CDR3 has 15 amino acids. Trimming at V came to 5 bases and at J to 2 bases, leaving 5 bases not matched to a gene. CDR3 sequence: CASSRQGTTYNEQFF. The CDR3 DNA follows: TGTGCCAGCAGCCGACAGGGGACGACCTACAATGAGCAGTTCTTC.

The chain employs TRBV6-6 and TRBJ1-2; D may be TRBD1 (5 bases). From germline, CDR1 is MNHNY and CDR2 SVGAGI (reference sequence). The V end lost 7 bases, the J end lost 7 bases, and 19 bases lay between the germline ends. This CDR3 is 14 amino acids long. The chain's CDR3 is CASTDGLGRGGYTF. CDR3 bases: TGTGCCAGCACCGACGGGCTGGGGCGCGGTGGCTACACCTTC.

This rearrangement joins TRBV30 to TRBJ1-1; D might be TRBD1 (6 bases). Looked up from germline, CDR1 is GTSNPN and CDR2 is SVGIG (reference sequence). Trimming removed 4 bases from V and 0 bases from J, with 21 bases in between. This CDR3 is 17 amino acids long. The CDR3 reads CAWIRSGRGFMNTEAFF. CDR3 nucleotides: TGTGCCTGGATTAGGTCCGGCAGGGGTTTCATGAACACTGAAGCTTTCTTT.

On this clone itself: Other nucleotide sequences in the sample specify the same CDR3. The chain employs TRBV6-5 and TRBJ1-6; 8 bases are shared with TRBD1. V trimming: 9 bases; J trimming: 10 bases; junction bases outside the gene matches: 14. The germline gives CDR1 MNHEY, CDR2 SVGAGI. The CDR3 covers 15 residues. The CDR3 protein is CASSRETGDGSPLHF. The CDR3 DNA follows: TGTGCCAGTAGTCGGGAGACAGGGGATGGGTCACCCCTCCACTTT.

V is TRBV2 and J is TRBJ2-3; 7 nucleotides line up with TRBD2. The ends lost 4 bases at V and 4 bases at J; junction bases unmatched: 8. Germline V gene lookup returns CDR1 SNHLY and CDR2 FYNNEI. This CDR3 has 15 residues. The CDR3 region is CASSGTRLAADTQYF. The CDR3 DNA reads TGTGCCAGCAGTGGAACTCGCCTAGCGGCAGATACGCAGTATTTT.

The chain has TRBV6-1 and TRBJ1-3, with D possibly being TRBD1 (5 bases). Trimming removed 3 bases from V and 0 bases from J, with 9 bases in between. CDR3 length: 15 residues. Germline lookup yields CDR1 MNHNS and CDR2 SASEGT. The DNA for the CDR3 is TGTGCCAGCAGTGACAGAGGACACTCTGGAAACACCATATATTTT. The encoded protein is CASSDRGHSGNTIYF.

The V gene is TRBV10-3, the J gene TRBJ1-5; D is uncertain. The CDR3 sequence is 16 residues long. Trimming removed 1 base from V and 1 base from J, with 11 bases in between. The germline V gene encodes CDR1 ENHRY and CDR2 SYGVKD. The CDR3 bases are TGTGCCATCAGTGAGTACCACGGTCTCAGCAATCAGCCCCAGCATTTT. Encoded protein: CAISEYHGLSNQPQHF.

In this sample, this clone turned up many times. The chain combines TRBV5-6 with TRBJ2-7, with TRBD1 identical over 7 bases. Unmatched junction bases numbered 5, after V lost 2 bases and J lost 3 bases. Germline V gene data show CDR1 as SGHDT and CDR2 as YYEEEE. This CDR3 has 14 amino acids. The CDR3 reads CASSFETGYYEQYF. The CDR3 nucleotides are TGTGCCAGCAGCTTCGAGACAGGGTACTACGAGCAGTACTTC.

The CDR3 protein is CAWRVPPGYGYTF. CDR3 nucleotides: TGTGCCTGGAGAGTCCCCCCAGGCTATGGCTACACCTTC. The rearrangement joins TRBV30 to TRBJ1-2; D unresolved. Deletions cut 3 bases from V and 4 bases from J, with 12 bases between. The CDR3 has 13 amino acids. Germline assignment: CDR1 GTSNPN and CDR2 SVGIG (reference sequence).

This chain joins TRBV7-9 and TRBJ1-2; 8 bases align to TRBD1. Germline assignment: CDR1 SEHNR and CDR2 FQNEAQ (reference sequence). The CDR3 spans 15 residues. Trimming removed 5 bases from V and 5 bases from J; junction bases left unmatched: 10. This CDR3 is CASSPAGGNSYGYTF. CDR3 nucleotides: TGTGCCAGCAGCCCCGCAGGGGGCAATTCTTATGGCTACACCTTC.

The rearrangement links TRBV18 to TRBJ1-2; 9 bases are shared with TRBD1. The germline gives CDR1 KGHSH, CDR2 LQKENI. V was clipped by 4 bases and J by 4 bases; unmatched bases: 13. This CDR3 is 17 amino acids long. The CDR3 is CASSRITGGEGSYGYTF. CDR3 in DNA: TGTGCCAGCTCACGAATAACAGGGGGCGAAGGGAGCTATGGCTACACCTTC.

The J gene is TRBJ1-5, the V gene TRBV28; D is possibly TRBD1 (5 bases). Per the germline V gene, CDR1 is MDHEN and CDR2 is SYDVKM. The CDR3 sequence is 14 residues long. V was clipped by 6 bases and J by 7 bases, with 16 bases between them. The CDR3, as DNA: TGTGCCAGCAGCTCCGGGGGGACGGGGCAGCCCCAGCATTTT. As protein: CASSSGGTGQPQHF.

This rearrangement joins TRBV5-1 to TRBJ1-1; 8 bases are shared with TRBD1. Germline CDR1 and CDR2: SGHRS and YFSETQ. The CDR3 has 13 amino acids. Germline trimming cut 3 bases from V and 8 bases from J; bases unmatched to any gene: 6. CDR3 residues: CASSSTGEFEAFF. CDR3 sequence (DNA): TGCGCCAGCAGCTCGACAGGGGAGTTCGAAGCTTTCTTT.

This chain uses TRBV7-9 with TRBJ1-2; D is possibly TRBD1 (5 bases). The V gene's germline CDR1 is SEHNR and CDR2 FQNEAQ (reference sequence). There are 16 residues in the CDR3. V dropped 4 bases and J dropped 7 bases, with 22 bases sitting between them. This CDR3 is CASSSTRRGGFGGYTF. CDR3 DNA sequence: TGTGCCAGCAGCTCTACACGGAGGGGCGGATTTGGTGGCTACACCTTC. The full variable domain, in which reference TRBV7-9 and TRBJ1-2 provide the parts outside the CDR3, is DTGVSQNPRHKITKRGQNVTFRCDPISEHNRLYWYRQTLGQGPEFLTYFQNEAQLEKSRLLSDRFSAERPKGSFSTLEIQRTEQGDSAMYLCASSSTRRGGFGGYTFGSGTRLTVV.

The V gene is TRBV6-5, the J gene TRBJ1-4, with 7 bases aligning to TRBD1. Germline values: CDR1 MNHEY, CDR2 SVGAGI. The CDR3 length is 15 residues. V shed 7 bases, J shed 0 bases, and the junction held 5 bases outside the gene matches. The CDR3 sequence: CASNRQGSTNEKLFF. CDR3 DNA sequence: TGTGCCAGCAATCGACAGGGCTCAACTAATGAAAAACTGTTTTTT.

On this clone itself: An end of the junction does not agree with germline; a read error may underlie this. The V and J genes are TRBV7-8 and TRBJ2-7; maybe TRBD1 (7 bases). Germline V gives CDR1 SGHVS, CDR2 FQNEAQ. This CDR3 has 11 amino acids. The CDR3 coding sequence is TGTGCCAGCAGCCTGGGGGGACAGCCCACCTTC. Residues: CASSLGGQPTF.